The clone carrying this T cell receptor (beta chain) has just a few counts. Antigen unknown. This entry is derived from a study of T cells in Graves' hyperthyroidism and ophthalmopathy. Study-wide results and limits: Classification by a 13 V-J model distinguished ophthalmopathy from stable hyperthyroidism.

TCR beta CDR3 regions were amplified from RNA. Using the HTBI primer set, a first-round RT-PCR was run on the TCR CDR3. TCRdb used MiXCR to reprocess the multiplex PCR reads, holding one entry per CDR3 protein. Altogether a few hundred thousand distinct CDR3 sequences are present, around 18% being singletons, with the ten largest covering around 43%. The TCR comes from a man between 35 and 55 years old with Graves' hyperthyroidism. The sample comprised blood.

In nucleotides, the CDR3 is TGCGCCAGCAGCCAAGACATGGCGTATGGCTACACCTTC. This sequence encodes CASSQDMAYGYTF. The chain is built from TRBV5-1 and TRBJ1-2; D unresolved. In germline, CDR1 is SGHRS, CDR2 YFSETQ. The CDR3 loop spans 13 amino acids. The V end lost 4 bases, the J end lost 5 bases, and 12 bases lay between the germline ends.